The T cell receptor (beta chain) under discussion was sequenced for a study of T cells in localized non-small cell lung cancer. Study-level points and caveats: It remains possible that heterogeneity exists, since only one tumor region was sequenced. Clonality of T cells reached its maximum in uninvolved adjacent lung, surpassing tumor.

The germline V gene has CDR1 SGHNT and CDR2 YYREEE (reference sequence). The CDR3 length is 16 residues. V shed 5 bases and J shed 7 bases, with 19 bases lying between them. This clone has just one count. What it binds is not known. Produced via immunoSEQ multiplex PCR; TCRdb's table is partial and in-frame only. The sample records roughly 40,000 clones, about 88% being singletons. This clonotype was obtained from a man aged 18 to 49 with stage I lung adenocarcinoma. The rearrangement uses TRBV5-4 and TRBJ1-6, with a weak D call TRBD1 (5 bases). Sequences were derived from peripheral blood, sampled before any cancer treatment. CDR3 loop: CASSSSGTGINSPLHF. In DNA, the CDR3 is TGTGCCAGCAGTTCTTCAGGGACGGGTATCAATTCACCCCTCCACTTT.